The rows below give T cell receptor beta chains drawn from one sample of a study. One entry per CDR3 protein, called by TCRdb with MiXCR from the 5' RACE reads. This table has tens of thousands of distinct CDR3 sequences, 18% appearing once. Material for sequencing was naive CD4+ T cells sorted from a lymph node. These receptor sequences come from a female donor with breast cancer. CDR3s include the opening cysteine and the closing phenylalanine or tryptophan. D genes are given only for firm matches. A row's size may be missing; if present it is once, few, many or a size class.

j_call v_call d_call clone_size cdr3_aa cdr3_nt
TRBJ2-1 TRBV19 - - CARPEGGFYNEQFF TGTGCCAGACCGGAGGGGGGCTTCTACAATGAGCAGTTCTTC
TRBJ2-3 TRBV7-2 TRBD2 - CASSLVRTSGRDMQYF TGTGCCAGCAGCTTAGTTAGGACTAGCGGGCGGGATATGCAGTATTTT
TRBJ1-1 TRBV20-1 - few CSASDSKPRGFF TGCAGTGCTAGCGACTCGAAGCCTCGTGGATTTTTT
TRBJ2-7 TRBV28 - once CASTLTTSRSYEQYF TGTGCCAGCACGTTAACTACGAGTCGGTCCTACGAGCAGTACTTC
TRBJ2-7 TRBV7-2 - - CASSFEGGPGEQYF TGTGCCAGCAGCTTTGAAGGGGGACCAGGGGAGCAGTACTTC
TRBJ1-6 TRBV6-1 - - CASSAKMGSPLHF TGTGCCAGCAGTGCGAAGATGGGTTCACCCCTCCACTTT
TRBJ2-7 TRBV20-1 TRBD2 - CSACRLAGTYEQYF TGCAGTGCTTGTCGACTAGCGGGTACCTACGAGCAGTACTTC
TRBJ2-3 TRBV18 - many CASSPGELKQYF TGTGCCAGCTCACCGGGAGAGTTGAAGCAGTATTTT
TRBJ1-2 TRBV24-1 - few CATSDGEASLGYGYTF TGTGCCACCAGTGATGGAGAAGCCTCCTTGGGCTATGGCTACACCTTC
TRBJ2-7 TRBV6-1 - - CASSEEVSYEQYF TGTGCCAGCAGTGAAGAAGTATCCTACGAGCAGTACTTC
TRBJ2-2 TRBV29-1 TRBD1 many CSVEGVLGQGYTGELFF TGCAGCGTTGAAGGAGTGTTGGGACAGGGTTACACCGGGGAGCTGTTTTTT
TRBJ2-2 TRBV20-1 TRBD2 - CSAFSGGNTGELFF TGCAGTGCATTTAGCGGGGGGAACACCGGGGAGCTGTTTTTT
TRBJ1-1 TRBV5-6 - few CASSLGQGRSFTEAFF TGTGCCAGCAGCTTGGGTCAGGGGCGCAGTTTCACTGAAGCTTTCTTT
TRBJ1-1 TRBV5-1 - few CASNREGSTEAFF TGCGCCAGCAACAGAGAGGGGAGCACTGAAGCTTTCTTT
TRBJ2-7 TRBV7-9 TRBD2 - CASSVNKGTSGSSYEQYF TGTGCCAGCAGCGTAAATAAGGGAACTAGCGGGAGCTCCTACGAGCAGTACTTC
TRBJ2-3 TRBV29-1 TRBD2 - CSVEGVGTSGDRTQYF TGCAGCGTTGAAGGGGTGGGGACTAGCGGGGATCGTACGCAGTATTTT
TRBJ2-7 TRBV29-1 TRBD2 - CSVQPGLVYEQYF TGCAGCGTTCAACCGGGACTAGTCTACGAGCAGTACTTC
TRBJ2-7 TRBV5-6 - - CASSFQGYEQYF TGTGCCAGCAGCTTTCAAGGTTACGAGCAGTACTTC
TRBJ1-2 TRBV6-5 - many CASSYSQGYGYTF TGTGCCAGCAGTTACTCTCAGGGCTATGGCTACACCTTC
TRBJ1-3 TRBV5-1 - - CASSAGTESSGNTIYF TGCGCCAGCAGCGCCGGGACGGAATCCTCTGGAAACACCATATATTTT
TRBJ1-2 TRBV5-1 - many CASSSSEGGGYTF TGCGCCAGCAGCTCTTCTGAGGGGGGCGGCTACACCTTC
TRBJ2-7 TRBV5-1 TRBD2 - CASSPRVAVAGGNEQYF TGCGCCAGCAGCCCGAGAGTTGCGGTAGCGGGAGGAAACGAGCAGTACTTC
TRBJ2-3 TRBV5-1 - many CASSLALTDTDTQYF TGCGCCAGCAGCTTGGCCTTGACAGACACAGATACGCAGTATTTT
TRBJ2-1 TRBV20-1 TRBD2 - CSALTSGQRGSYNEQFF TGCAGTGCCCTGACTAGCGGGCAGAGAGGGTCCTACAATGAGCAGTTCTTC
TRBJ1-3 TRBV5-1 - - CASAIGNSGNTIYF TGCGCCAGCGCCATCGGGAACTCTGGAAACACCATATATTTT
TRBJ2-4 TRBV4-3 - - CASSQAYGTLKNIQHF TGCGCCAGCAGCCAAGCCTACGGGACGCTTAAAAACATTCAGCACTTC
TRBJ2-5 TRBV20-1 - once CSAQHQETQHF TGCAGTGCACAGCACCAAGAGACCCAGCACTTC
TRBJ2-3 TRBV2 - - CASTAQRASTDTQYF TGTGCCAGCACCGCACAGCGGGCAAGCACAGATACGCAGTATTTT
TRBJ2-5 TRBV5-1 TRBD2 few CASSVSGSSEAQYF TGCGCCAGCAGCGTTAGCGGGAGCTCGGAGGCCCAGTACTTC
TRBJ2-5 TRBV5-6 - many CASSSQRATLVQYF TGTGCCAGCAGCTCCCAGCGGGCGACTCTCGTTCAGTACTTC
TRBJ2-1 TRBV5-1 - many CASSLQANNEQFF TGCGCCAGCAGCTTGCAGGCAAACAATGAGCAGTTCTTC
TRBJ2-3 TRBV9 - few CASSASRGSTDTQYF TGTGCCAGCAGTGCCTCAAGGGGAAGCACAGATACGCAGTATTTT
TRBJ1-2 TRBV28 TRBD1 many CASSHRQGHLYGYTF TGTGCCAGCAGTCACCGACAGGGGCACCTCTATGGCTACACCTTC
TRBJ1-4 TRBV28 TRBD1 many CASRLLGQGLEKLFF TGTGCCAGCAGACTCTTGGGACAGGGTTTGGAAAAACTGTTTTTT
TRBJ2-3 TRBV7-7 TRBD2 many CASSSAGGTDTQYF TGTGCTAGCAGCTCCGCGGGAGGCACAGATACGCAGTATTTT
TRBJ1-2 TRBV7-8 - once CASSLSGDDYTF TGTGCCAGCAGCTTATCCGGGGATGACTACACCTTC
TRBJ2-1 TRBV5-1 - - CASSSPGLFNEQFF TGCGCCAGCAGCAGTCCGGGACTTTTCAATGAGCAGTTCTTC
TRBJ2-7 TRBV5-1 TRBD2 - CASSLAGGGMTSEQYF TGCGCCAGCAGCTTGGCCGGGGGGGGAATGACATCCGAGCAGTACTTC
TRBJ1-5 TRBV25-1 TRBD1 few CASRPGGGVGQPQHF TGTGCCAGCAGGCCAGGGGGAGGGGTCGGTCAGCCCCAGCATTTT
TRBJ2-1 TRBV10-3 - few CAISPGDGTYNEQFF TGTGCCATCAGCCCCGGGGATGGAACCTACAATGAGCAGTTCTTC
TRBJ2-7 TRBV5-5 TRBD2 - CASSFLPGGPYEQYF TGTGCCAGCAGCTTTCTCCCGGGGGGGCCGTACGAGCAGTACTTC
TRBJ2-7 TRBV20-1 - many CSARIAGVTANYEQYF TGCAGTGCTAGAATAGCAGGGGTCACGGCAAACTACGAGCAGTACTTC
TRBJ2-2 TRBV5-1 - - CASKTQGSGTGELFF TGCGCCAGCAAAACACAAGGCTCGGGGACCGGGGAGCTGTTTTTT
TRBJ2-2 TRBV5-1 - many CASSPRDGGTGELFF TGCGCCAGCAGCCCCCGGGACGGCGGCACCGGGGAGCTGTTTTTT
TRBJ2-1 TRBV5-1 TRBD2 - CASSLQGLAGRHNEQFF TGCGCCAGCAGCTTGCAGGGACTAGCGGGCCGCCACAATGAGCAGTTCTTC
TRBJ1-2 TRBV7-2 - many CASSLDQDGYTF TGTGCCAGCAGCTTGGATCAAGATGGCTACACCTTC
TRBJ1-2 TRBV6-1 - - CASSLTEYGYTF TGTGCCAGCAGTCTCACAGAGTATGGCTACACCTTC
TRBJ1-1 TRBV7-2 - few CASSPGAGAEAFF TGTGCCAGCAGCCCAGGGGCAGGGGCGGAAGCTTTCTTT
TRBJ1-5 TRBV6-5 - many CASSLGGTGPQHF TGTGCCAGCAGTTTGGGGGGGACTGGGCCCCAGCATTTT
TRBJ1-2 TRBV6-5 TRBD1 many CASSATGTANYGYTF TGTGCCAGCAGTGCTACCGGGACAGCTAACTATGGCTACACCTTC
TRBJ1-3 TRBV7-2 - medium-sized CASSLDRAAGNTIYF TGTGCCAGCAGCTTAGACAGGGCGGCTGGAAACACCATATATTTT
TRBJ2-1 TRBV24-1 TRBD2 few CATSDTSGRGGSYNEQFF TGTGCCACCAGTGATACTAGCGGGAGGGGAGGCTCCTACAATGAGCAGTTCTTC
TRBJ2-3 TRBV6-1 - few CTSRPDRSTDTQYF TGTACCAGCAGACCCGACAGGAGCACAGATACGCAGTATTTT
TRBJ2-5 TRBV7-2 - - CASKQDDNQETQYF TGTGCCAGCAAGCAGGACGACAACCAAGAGACCCAGTACTTC